This TCR beta chain stems from a study of T cell responses to AZD1222 COVID-19 vaccine. Study-level information: Pooled samples include second doses given at about 4 or 12 weeks. Study-wide findings and caveats: Unmutated variant regions are reportedly the target of nearly half of TCRs that are spike-specific. The number of AZD1222 recipients seropositive at baseline was only 6 or 7. Clonal diversity was possibly underestimated, and white British individuals and females predominated among donors.

Germline V lookup: CDR1 SGHAT, CDR2 FQDESV (reference sequence). The CDR3 has 14 amino acids. The V segment lost 5 bases and the J segment 10 bases; nucleotides outside the gene matches: 8. The repertoire was sequenced with immunoSEQ multiplex PCR; TCRdb's copy has only in-frame clones and lacks some. The sample has around 150,000 clones, roughly 86% seen once. This clone was picked up one time. Its antigen is currently unknown. The TCR was taken from an adult in good health. The sample was peripheral blood, taken on day 0 of AZD1222 vaccination. The chain employs TRBV11-1 and TRBJ1-4; 9 bases match TRBD1. In DNA form, the CDR3 reads TGTGCCAGCAGCAAACAGGGGGCGCCTTCAAAACTGTTTTTT. Amino acids: CASSKQGAPSKLFF.